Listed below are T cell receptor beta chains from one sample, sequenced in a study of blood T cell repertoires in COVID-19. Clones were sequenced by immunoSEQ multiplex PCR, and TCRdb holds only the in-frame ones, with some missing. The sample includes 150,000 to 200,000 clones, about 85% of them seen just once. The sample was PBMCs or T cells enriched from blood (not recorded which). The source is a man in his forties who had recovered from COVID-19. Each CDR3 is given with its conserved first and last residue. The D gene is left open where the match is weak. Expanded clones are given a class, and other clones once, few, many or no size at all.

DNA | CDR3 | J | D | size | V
TGTGCCAGCAGTCAATACGTAAACAGAGATACGCAGTATTTT | CASSQYVNRDTQYF | TRBJ2-3 | - | - | TRBV13
TGTGCCAGCAGTACCCAGGCGGGGGCCCTGGGGAGGGGCACTGAAGCTTTCTTT | CASSTQAGALGRGTEAFF | TRBJ1-1 | - | - | TRBV27
TGTGCCAGCTGGTGGAGTAGCGGGAGAGAGACCCAGTACTTC | CASWWSSGRETQYF | TRBJ2-5 | TRBD2 | - | TRBV2
TGTGCCAGCAGCCTCAGTACAGGAAACACCATATATTTT | CASSLSTGNTIYF | TRBJ1-3 | - | - | TRBV3-1/TRBV3-2
TGTGCCAGCAGTGAATTAGGGGATGGCACAGATACGCAGTATTTT | CASSELGDGTDTQYF | TRBJ2-3 | - | - | TRBV25-1
TGCGCCAGCAGCTTGGAAGGTCCGCGGGGAAACACCATATATTTT | CASSLEGPRGNTIYF | TRBJ1-3 | - | - | TRBV5-1
TGTGCCTGGAATGGCCAATCTTCACCCCTCCACTTT | CAWNGQSSPLHF | TRBJ1-6 | - | - | TRBV30
TGTGCCAGCAGCCCTGGACAATCTCGTGAAAGACTGTTTTTT | CASSPGQSRERLFF | TRBJ1-4 | - | - | TRBV5-4
TGCAGTACCGGGACTTTAAATGAGCAGTTCTTC | CSTGTLNEQFF | TRBJ2-1 | - | - | TRBV20-1
TGCGCCAGCTGGAGGACAGGGGGCACAGATACGCAGTATTTT | CASWRTGGTDTQYF | TRBJ2-3 | TRBD1 | - | TRBV5-1
TGTGCCACCGGGACTAGCGGGGCCCTTGGGTCCTACAATGAGCAGTTCTTC | CATGTSGALGSYNEQFF | TRBJ2-1 | TRBD2 | - | TRBV3-1/TRBV3-2
TGTGCCAGCTCACCCCCCTCGGGGGGCACTGAAGCTTTCTTT | CASSPPSGGTEAFF | TRBJ1-1 | - | - | TRBV18
TGTGCCAGCAGCTTACCAGGGGGCGCAGGAAATGAGCAGTTCTTC | CASSLPGGAGNEQFF | TRBJ2-1 | TRBD1 | - | TRBV7-6
TGTGCCAGCAGTTTATATCGCGGTTATGGCTACACCTTC | CASSLYRGYGYTF | TRBJ1-2 | - | many | TRBV28
TGTGCCAGCAGTTACTCGAAGACAGGGAACACAGATACGCAGTATTTT | CASSYSKTGNTDTQYF | TRBJ2-3 | TRBD1 | - | TRBV6-5
TGTGCCAGTAGTGGCACACTAGCGGGAGGGCCCAATGAGCAGTTCTTC | CASSGTLAGGPNEQFF | TRBJ2-1 | TRBD2 | - | TRBV19
TGTGCCAGCAGTTCCTCCAGGGGCTCCTATGGCTACACCTTC | CASSSSRGSYGYTF | TRBJ1-2 | - | - | TRBV6-5